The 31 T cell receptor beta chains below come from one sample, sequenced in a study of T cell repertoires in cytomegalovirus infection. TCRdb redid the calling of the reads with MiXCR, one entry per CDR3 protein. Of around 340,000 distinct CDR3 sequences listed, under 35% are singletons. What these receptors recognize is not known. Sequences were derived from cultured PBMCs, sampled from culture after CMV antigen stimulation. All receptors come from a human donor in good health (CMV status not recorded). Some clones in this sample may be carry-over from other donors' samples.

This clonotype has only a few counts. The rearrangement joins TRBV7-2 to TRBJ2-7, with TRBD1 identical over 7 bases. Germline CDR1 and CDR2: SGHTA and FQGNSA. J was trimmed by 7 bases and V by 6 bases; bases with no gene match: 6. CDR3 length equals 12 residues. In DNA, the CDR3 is TGTGCCAGCAGTTATGGACAGGTGGAGCAGTACTTC. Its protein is CASSYGQVEQYF.

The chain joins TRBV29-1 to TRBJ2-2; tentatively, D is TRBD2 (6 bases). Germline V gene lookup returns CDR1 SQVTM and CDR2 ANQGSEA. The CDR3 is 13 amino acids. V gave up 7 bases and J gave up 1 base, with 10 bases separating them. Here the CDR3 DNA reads TGCAGCGGGGGACTTAAGAACACCGGGGAGCTGTTTTTT. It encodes CSGGLKNTGELFF.

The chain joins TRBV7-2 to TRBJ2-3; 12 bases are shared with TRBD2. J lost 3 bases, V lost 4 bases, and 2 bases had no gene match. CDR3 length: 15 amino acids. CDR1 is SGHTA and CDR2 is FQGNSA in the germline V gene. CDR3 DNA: TGTGCCAGCAGCTCGACTAGCGGGAGAACAGATACGCAGTATTTT. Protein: CASSSTSGRTDTQYF.

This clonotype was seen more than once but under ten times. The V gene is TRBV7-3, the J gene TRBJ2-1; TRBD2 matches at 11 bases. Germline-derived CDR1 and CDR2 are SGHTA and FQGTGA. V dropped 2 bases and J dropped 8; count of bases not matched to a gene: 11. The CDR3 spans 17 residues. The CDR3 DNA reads TGTGCCAGCAGCTTAGGTCTAGTAGCGGGGGGGCCCGATGAGCAGTTCTTC. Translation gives CASSLGLVAGGPDEQFF.

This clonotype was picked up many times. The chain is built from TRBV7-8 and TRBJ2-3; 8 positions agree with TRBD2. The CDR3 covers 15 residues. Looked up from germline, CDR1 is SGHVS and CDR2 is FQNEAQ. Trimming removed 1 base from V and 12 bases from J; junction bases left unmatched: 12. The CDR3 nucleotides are TGTGCCAGCAGCTTAGGACTAGCGCTCCCCTCCACCCAGTATTTT. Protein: CASSLGLALPSTQYF.

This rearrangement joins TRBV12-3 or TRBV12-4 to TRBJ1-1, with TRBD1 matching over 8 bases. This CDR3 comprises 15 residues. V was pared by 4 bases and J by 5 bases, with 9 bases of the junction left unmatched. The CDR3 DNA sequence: TGTGCCAGCAGTTATCCCGACAGGGGAGAGACTGAAGCTTTCTTT. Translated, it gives CASSYPDRGETEAFF.

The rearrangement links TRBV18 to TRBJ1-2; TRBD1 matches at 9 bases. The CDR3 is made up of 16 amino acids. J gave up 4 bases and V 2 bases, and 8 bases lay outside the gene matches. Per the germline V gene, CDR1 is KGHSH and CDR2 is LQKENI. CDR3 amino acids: CASSPGEDRGGYGYTF. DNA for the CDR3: TGTGCCAGCTCACCAGGAGAGGACAGGGGCGGCTATGGCTACACCTTC.

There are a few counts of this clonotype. The CDR3 DNA reads as TGTGCCAGTAGTATACCCAGGACAGTCTCTGGAAACACCATATATTTT. Its protein is CASSIPRTVSGNTIYF. This rearrangement joins TRBV19 to TRBJ1-3; weak D call: TRBD1 (6 bases). Trimming stripped 2 bases from V and 0 bases from J, with 11 bases between. The CDR3 is 16 residues long. CDR1 and CDR2 from the germline V gene are LNHDA and SQIVND (reference sequence).

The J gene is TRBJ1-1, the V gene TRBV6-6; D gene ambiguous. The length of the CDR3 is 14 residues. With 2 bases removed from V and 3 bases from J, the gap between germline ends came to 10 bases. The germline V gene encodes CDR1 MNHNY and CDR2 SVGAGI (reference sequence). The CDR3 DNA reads TGTGCCAGCAGTTACCGGGGATTAGACACTGAAGCTTTCTTT. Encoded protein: CASSYRGLDTEAFF.

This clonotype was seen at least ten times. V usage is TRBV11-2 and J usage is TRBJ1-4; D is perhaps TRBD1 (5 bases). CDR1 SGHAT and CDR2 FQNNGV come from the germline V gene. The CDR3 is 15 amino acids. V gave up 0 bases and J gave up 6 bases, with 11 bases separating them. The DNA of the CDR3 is TGTGCCAGCAGCTTAGAGGGGGGTGAATATGAAAAACTGTTTTTT. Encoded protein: CASSLEGGEYEKLFF.

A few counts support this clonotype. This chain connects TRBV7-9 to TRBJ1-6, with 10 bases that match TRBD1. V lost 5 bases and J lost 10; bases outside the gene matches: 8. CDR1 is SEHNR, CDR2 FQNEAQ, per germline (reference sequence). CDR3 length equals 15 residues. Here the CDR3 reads CASSASGQGKSPLHF. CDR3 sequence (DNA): TGTGCCAGCAGCGCGTCGGGACAGGGGAAATCACCCCTCCACTTT.

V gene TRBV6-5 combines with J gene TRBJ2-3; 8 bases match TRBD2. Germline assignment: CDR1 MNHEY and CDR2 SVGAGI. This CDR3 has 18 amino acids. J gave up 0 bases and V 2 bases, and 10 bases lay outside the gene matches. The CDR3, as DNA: TGTGCCAGCAGTTACGCTAGTCGCGGGGGGACTAGCACAGATACGCAGTATTTT. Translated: CASSYASRGGTSTDTQYF.

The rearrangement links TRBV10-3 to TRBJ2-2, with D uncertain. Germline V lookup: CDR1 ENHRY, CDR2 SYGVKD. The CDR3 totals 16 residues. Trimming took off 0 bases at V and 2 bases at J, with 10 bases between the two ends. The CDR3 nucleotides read TGTGCCATCAGTGAGTCTAGGTTGGGAAACACCGGGGAGCTGTTTTTT. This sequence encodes CAISESRLGNTGELFF.

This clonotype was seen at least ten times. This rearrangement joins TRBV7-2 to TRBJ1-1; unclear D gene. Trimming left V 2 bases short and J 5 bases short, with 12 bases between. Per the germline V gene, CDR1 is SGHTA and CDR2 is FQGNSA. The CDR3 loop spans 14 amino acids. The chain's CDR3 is CASSLSQKGTEAFF. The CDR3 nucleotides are TGTGCCAGCAGCTTAAGTCAGAAAGGGACTGAAGCTTTCTTT. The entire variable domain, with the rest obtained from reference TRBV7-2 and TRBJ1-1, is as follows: GAGVSQSPSNKVTEKGKDVELRCDPISGHTALYWYRQSLGQGLEFLIYFQGNSAPDKSGLPSDRFSAERTGGSVSTLTIQRTQQEDSAVYLCASSLSQKGTEAFFGQGTRLTVV.

CDR3 loop: CASSLRAAATNEKLFF. CDR3 DNA sequence: TGTGCCAGCAGTTTACGGGCAGCCGCAACTAATGAAAAACTGTTTTTT. The J gene is TRBJ1-4, the V gene TRBV27; no clear D. Germline V lookup: CDR1 MNHEY, CDR2 SMNVEV (reference sequence). The CDR3 spans 16 residues. V was clipped by 2 bases and J by 0 bases, with 10 bases between them.

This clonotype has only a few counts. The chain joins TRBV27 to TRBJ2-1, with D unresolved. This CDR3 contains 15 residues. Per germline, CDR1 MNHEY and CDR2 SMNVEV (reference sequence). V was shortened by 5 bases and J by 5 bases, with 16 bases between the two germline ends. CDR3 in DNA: TGTGCCAGCAGTCCACTCCCGGGCACAAACAATGAGCAGTTCTTC. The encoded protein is CASSPLPGTNNEQFF.

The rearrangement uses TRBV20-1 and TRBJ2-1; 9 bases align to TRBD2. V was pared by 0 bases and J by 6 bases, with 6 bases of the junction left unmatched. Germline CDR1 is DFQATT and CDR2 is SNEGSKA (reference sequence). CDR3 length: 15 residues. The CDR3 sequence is CSARDQSGGSNEQFF. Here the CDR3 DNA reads TGCAGTGCTAGAGATCAAAGCGGGGGGTCCAATGAGCAGTTCTTC.

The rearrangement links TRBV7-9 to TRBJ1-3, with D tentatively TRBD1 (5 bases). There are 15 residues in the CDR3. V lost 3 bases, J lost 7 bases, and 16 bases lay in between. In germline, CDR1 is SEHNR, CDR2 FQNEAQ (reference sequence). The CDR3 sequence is CASSFGPSGGNTIYF. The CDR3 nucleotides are TGTGCCAGCAGCTTCGGCCCGTCCGGGGGGAACACCATATATTTT.

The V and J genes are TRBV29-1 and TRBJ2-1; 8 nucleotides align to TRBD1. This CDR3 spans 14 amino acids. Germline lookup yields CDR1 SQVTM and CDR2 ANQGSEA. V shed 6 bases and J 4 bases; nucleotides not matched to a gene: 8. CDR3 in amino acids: CSVHDRGGYNEQFF. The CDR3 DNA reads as TGCAGCGTACATGACAGGGGTGGGTACAATGAGCAGTTCTTC.

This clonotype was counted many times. The CDR3 nucleotides are TGTGCCAGCAGCTCAGGCCCGGGCTATGAGCAGTTCTTC. Its protein is CASSSGPGYEQFF. The V gene is TRBV7-2, the J gene TRBJ2-1; D not certain. Germline V gene data show CDR1 as SGHTA and CDR2 as FQGNSA. CDR3 size: 13 residues. The germline V and J ends were trimmed by 4 bases and 8 bases, with 12 bases remaining between them.

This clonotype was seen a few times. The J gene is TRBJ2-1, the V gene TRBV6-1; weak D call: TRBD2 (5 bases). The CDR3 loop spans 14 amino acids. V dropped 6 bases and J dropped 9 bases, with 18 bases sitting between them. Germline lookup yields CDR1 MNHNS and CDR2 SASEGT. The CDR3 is CASSRDSVVGEQFF. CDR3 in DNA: TGTGCCAGCAGCCGTGATAGCGTGGTAGGTGAGCAGTTCTTC.

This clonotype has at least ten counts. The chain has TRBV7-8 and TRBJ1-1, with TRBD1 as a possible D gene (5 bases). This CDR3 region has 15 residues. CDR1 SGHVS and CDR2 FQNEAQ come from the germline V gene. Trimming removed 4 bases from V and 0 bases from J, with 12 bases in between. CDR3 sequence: CASSSPGLLNTEAFF. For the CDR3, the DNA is TGTGCCAGCAGCTCCCCGGGGCTGTTGAACACTGAAGCTTTCTTT.

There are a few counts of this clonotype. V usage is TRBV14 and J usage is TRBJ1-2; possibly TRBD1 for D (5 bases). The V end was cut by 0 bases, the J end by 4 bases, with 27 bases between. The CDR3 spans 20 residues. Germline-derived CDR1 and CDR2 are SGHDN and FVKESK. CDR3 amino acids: CASSQDRRGGLLKEVYGYTF. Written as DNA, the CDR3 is TGTGCCAGCAGCCAAGATCGGCGGGGGGGACTCCTCAAAGAAGTCTATGGCTACACCTTC.

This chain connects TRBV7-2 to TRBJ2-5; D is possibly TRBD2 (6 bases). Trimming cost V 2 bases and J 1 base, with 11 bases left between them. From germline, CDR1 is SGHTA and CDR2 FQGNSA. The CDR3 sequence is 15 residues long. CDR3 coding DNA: TGTGCCAGCAGCTTATTGCGGGGCCCCCAAGAGACCCAGTACTTC. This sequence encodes CASSLLRGPQETQYF.

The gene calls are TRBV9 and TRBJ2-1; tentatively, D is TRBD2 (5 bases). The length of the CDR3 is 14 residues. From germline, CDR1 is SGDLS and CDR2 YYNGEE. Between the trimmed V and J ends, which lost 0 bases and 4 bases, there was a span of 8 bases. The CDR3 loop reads CASSVVPGYNEQFF. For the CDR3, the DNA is TGTGCCAGCAGCGTAGTCCCGGGGTACAATGAGCAGTTCTTC.

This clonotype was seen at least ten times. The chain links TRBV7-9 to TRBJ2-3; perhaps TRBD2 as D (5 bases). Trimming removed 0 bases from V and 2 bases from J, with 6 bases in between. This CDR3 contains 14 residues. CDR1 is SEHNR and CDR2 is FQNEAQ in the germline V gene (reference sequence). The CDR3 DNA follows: TGTGCCAGCAGCTTAGCCGGGATCACAGATACGCAGTATTTT. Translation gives CASSLAGITDTQYF.

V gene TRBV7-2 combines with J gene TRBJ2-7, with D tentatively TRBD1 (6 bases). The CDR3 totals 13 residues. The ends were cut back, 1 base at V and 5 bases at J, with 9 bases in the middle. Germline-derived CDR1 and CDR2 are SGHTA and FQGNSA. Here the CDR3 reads CASSLEGVDEQYF. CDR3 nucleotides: TGTGCCAGCAGCTTAGAGGGGGTCGACGAGCAGTACTTC.

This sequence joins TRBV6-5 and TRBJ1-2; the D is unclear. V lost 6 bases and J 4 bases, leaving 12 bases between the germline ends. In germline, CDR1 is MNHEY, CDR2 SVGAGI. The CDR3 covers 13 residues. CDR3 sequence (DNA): TGTGCCAGCAGAACCTTAGGCGCCTATGGCTACACCTTC. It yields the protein CASRTLGAYGYTF.

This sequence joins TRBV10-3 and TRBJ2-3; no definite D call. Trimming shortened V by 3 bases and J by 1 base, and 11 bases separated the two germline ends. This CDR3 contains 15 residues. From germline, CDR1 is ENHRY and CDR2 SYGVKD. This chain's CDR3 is CAISDGQRGTDTQYF. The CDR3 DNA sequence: TGTGCCATCAGTGACGGGCAAAGGGGCACAGATACGCAGTATTTT.

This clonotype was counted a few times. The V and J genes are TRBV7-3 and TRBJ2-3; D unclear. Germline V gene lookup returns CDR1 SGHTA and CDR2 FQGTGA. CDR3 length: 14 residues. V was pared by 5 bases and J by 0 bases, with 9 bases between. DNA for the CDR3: TGTGCCAGCAGCCCCACATATAGCACAGATACGCAGTATTTT. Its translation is CASSPTYSTDTQYF.

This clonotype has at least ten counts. The CDR3 DNA sequence: TGTGCCACCAGTGATTTGTGGGGAGAGACCCAGTACTTC. Translated: CATSDLWGETQYF. This chain joins TRBV24-1 and TRBJ2-5, with D unclear. Germline lookup yields CDR1 KGHDR and CDR2 SFDVKD. The length of the CDR3 is 13 residues. V shed 0 bases and J shed 4 bases, with 5 bases lying between them.